Below are 22 T cell receptor beta chains sequenced from a single sample in a study of cytomegalovirus exposure and HLA in healthy donors. A multiplex PCR was run with 60 Vbeta primers and 13 Jbeta primers. Assay used: immunoSEQ multiplex PCR; TCRdb lists only in-frame clones, some missing. The sample shows some 130,000 clones, over 60% of them seen only once. The sequencing input was PBMCs. Every receptor here comes from a man aged 18-30 years in good health and CMV-seronegative.

The genes are TRBV12-5 and TRBJ1-6, with 9 positions matching TRBD1. The CDR3 loop spans 16 amino acids. The germline gives CDR1 LGHNT, CDR2 FRNRAP. Trimming cost V 7 bases and J 7 bases; bases outside gene matches: 11. For the CDR3, the DNA is TGTGCTAGTGATAATGGACAGGGGAATCAAAATTCACCCCTCCACTTT. Its translation: CASDNGQGNQNSPLHF.

This chain uses TRBV6-5 with TRBJ1-1; TRBD1 might be the D (6 bases). CDR3 size: 14 residues. V lost 1 base, J lost 5 bases, and 11 bases lay in between. Germline V CDR1 and CDR2: MNHEY, SVGAGI. The CDR3 loop is CASSYFGGPTEAFF. The CDR3 bases are TGTGCCAGCAGTTACTTTGGGGGCCCGACTGAAGCTTTCTTT.

The genes are TRBV4-3 and TRBJ1-2; 11 positions match TRBD1. The V segment lost 4 bases and the J segment 3 bases; nucleotides outside the gene matches: 4. Germline CDR1 LGHNA, CDR2 YSLEER. This CDR3 has 15 amino acids. The CDR3 DNA follows: TGCGCCAGCAGCCTCCGGACAGGGGGCGACTATGGCTACACCTTC. It codes for CASSLRTGGDYGYTF.

In this sample, this clone turned up once. V is TRBV6-5 and J is TRBJ1-1, with TRBD1 as a possible D gene (6 bases). Germline V gene data show CDR1 as MNHEY and CDR2 as SVGAGI. V was trimmed by 2 bases and J by 5 bases, leaving 18 bases between them. CDR3 length: 16 amino acids. CDR3 loop: CASSYQHRVWGTEAFF. The CDR3 DNA sequence: TGTGCCAGCAGTTACCAACACAGGGTGTGGGGGACTGAAGCTTTCTTT.

In its sample, this clone was seen a few times. The junction and the germline gene differ at one end; a read error may be behind it. The chain employs TRBV10-1 and TRBJ1-1; no definite D call. The CDR3 extends over 8 amino acids. CDR1 and CDR2 from the germline V gene are WNHNN and SYGVQD (reference sequence). CDR3 sequence reads: CATVVTRF. The CDR3 DNA reads TGCGCCACCGTAGTCACCCGGTTT.

For this clone: At one of its ends the junction is not consistent with the germline gene, which may arise from a read error. The V call is TRBV7-9, the J call TRBJ1-5, with D tentatively TRBD1 (6 bases). In germline, CDR1 is SEHNR, CDR2 FQNEAQ (reference sequence). CDR3 size: 17 residues. CDR3 sequence reads: CSSSSGGAGVSNQPQHF. The CDR3 bases are TGTTCCAGCAGCTCCGGGGGGGCAGGCGTTAGCAATCAGCCCCAGCATTTT.

In its sample, this clone was seen once. The chain joins TRBV11-2 to TRBJ2-5; 8 bases are shared with TRBD1. The CDR3 consists of 13 residues. Trimming at V came to 5 bases and at J to 4 bases, leaving 3 bases not matched to a gene. Germline V gene lookup returns CDR1 SGHAT and CDR2 FQNNGV. The CDR3 DNA reads as TGTGCCAGCAGCCGAGGACAGGGAGAGACCCAGTACTTC. Encoded protein: CASSRGQGETQYF. The full variable domain, in which reference TRBV11-2 and TRBJ2-5 provide the parts outside the CDR3, is EAGVAQSPRYKIIEKRQSVAFWCNPISGHATLYWYQQILGQGPKLLIQFQNNGVVDDSQLPKDRFSAERLKGVDSTLKIQPAKLEDSAVYLCASSRGQGETQYFGPGTRLLVL.

The chain joins TRBV13 to TRBJ1-1; no reliable D call. V was cut by 5 bases and J by 10 bases, with 14 bases left in between. The CDR3 covers 12 residues. CDR1 and CDR2 (germline): PRHDT, FYEKMQ (reference sequence). The CDR3 is CASSPGPTGAFF. CDR3 nucleotide sequence: TGTGCCAGCAGCCCCGGCCCAACGGGAGCTTTCTTT. Based on the CDR3 plus reference TRBV13 and TRBJ1-1, the full variable domain is AAGVIQSPRHLIKEKRETATLKCYPIPRHDTVYWYQQGPGQDPQFLISFYEKMQSDKGSIPDRFSAQQFSDYHSELNMSSLELGDSALYFCASSPGPTGAFFGQGTRLTVV.

The rearrangement joins TRBV5-6 to TRBJ2-1; D gene uncertain. V shed 1 base and J shed 10 bases, with 12 bases lying between them. Germline V gene lookup returns CDR1 SGHDT and CDR2 YYEEEE. The CDR3 totals 13 residues. Here the CDR3 reads CASSLLASREQFF. The CDR3 coding sequence is TGTGCCAGCAGCTTGCTTGCCTCCAGGGAGCAGTTCTTC.

CDR3 region: CASSLECLATAYEQYV. The CDR3 DNA reads TGTGCCAGCAGCTTAGAATGTCTAGCGACGGCCTACGAGCAGTACGTC. The J gene is TRBJ2-7, the V gene TRBV7-4, with D possibly being TRBD2 (6 bases). The CDR3 totals 16 residues. Germline V CDR1 and CDR2: SGHVT, SQSDAQ. V was trimmed by 1 base and J by 2 bases, leaving 15 bases between them.

V is TRBV7-6 and J is TRBJ2-5, with D unclear. The tail of the sequence fits TRBJ2-7 better, so the J call may be wrong. The CDR3 spans 14 residues. Germline CDR1 and CDR2: SGHVS and FNYEAQ. CDR3 residues: CASSLTGAAYEQYF. CDR3 nucleotide sequence: TGTGCCAGCAGCTTGACCGGAGCAGCCTACGAGCAGTACTTC.

Remarks on this clone: The DNA is omitted, as the CDR3 cannot be located on it reliably, and the CDR3 follows TCRdb's listing. The CDR3 here is CASSTSTGLETQYF. This sequence joins TRBV6-5 and TRBJ2-5; the table's D call of TRBD1 was not tested on the DNA. The CDR3 numbers 14 amino acids, ends counted. Germline V gene lookup returns CDR1 MNHEY and CDR2 SVGAGI.

Regarding this clone: Because it lacks the conserved phenylalanine or tryptophan at the end, this CDR3 is likely a read error. The V gene is TRBV6-1, the J gene TRBJ1-2; 8 nucleotides align to TRBD1. Germline V gene data show CDR1 as MNHNS and CDR2 as SASEGT. The CDR3 contains 14 residues. V trimming: 2 bases; J trimming: 4 bases; junction bases outside the gene matches: 3. The CDR3 region has the DNA TGTGCCAGCAGTGAACTGGGGACAGGCTATGGCTACACCCTC. Protein: CASSELGTGYGYTL.

The chain carries TRBV2 and TRBJ2-1; 9 nucleotides line up with TRBD2. J lost 3 bases, V lost 2 bases, and 2 bases had no gene match. The CDR3 is made up of 15 amino acids. In germline, CDR1 is SNHLY, CDR2 FYNNEI. The CDR3 sequence is CASSERLADYNEQFF. CDR3 coding DNA: TGTGCCAGCAGTGAAAGACTAGCGGACTACAATGAGCAGTTCTTC.

The chain recombines TRBV18 with TRBJ2-7, with no clear D. This CDR3 spans 14 amino acids. Trimming took off 2 bases at V and 5 bases at J, with 13 bases between the two ends. Germline V gene lookup returns CDR1 KGHSH and CDR2 LQKENI. The CDR3 is CASSPTPPPNEQYF. DNA of the CDR3: TGTGCCAGCTCACCAACTCCCCCTCCTAACGAGCAGTACTTC.

J is TRBJ2-2 and V is TRBV5-1; the match to TRBD2 covers 7 bases. Germline lookup yields CDR1 SGHRS and CDR2 YFSETQ. V lost 2 bases, J lost 9 bases, and 4 bases stayed unmatched. The CDR3 is 13 residues long. Here the CDR3 DNA reads TGCGCCAGCAGCTTAACTAGCGCTTGGGAGCTGTTTTTT. Translated, it gives CASSLTSAWELFF.

The V gene is TRBV10-1, the J gene TRBJ1-4; D gene uncertain. This CDR3 has 13 residues. Germline CDR1 WNHNN, CDR2 SYGVQD (reference sequence). V lost 4 bases and J lost 5, with 8 bases in between. CDR3 sequence reads: CASSGQRNEKLFF. The CDR3 coding sequence is TGCGCCAGCAGTGGTCAGAGGAATGAAAAACTGTTTTTT.

This chain uses TRBV10-2 with TRBJ2-1, with unresolved D. This CDR3 is built from 10 residues. Germline loops: CDR1 WSHSY, CDR2 SAAADI. V lost 10 bases and J 8 bases, leaving 9 bases between the germline ends. The CDR3 DNA reads as TGCGCCACCGGTATTGATGAGCAGTTCTTC. The encoded protein is CATGIDEQFF.

This clone was seen only a few times. The V call is TRBV5-1, the J call TRBJ1-1; D is uncertain. The CDR3 loop spans 13 amino acids. V gave up 3 bases and J gave up 4 bases, with 10 bases separating them. Germline V lookup: CDR1 SGHRS, CDR2 YFSETQ. The CDR3 is CASSSMSTTEAFF. In DNA, the CDR3 is TGCGCCAGCAGCTCGATGAGTACCACTGAAGCTTTCTTT.

The chain couples TRBV11-3 to TRBJ2-2; TRBD2 agrees at 9 bases. Germline CDR1 is SGHNT and CDR2 is YENEEA. The CDR3 covers 15 residues. Losses at the gene ends were 4 bases for V and 7 bases for J; bases not matched to a gene: 7. The CDR3 nucleotides read TGTGCCAGCAGCTCGACTAGCGGAGGGTACGGGGAGCTGTTTTTT. Amino acids: CASSSTSGGYGELFF.

V is TRBV6-5 and J is TRBJ2-1; maybe TRBD2 (5 bases). CDR3 length: 15 amino acids. Between the trimmed V and J ends, which lost 2 bases and 4 bases, there was a span of 12 bases. Per the germline V gene, CDR1 is MNHEY and CDR2 is SVGAGI. CDR3 nucleotide sequence: TGTGCCAGCAGTTACGCCCAGCGGCAATACAATGAGCAGTTCTTC. Protein: CASSYAQRQYNEQFF.

The CDR3 coding sequence is TGTGCCAGCAGTTTCCAGGGCGGGATGGGCGAGCAGTACGTC. Its translation is CASSFQGGMGEQYV. The chain links TRBV27 to TRBJ2-7; tentative D call: TRBD2 (6 bases). Germline values: CDR1 MNHEY, CDR2 SMNVEV (reference sequence). CDR3 size: 14 residues. Trimming removed 3 bases from V and 6 bases from J, with 15 bases in between.